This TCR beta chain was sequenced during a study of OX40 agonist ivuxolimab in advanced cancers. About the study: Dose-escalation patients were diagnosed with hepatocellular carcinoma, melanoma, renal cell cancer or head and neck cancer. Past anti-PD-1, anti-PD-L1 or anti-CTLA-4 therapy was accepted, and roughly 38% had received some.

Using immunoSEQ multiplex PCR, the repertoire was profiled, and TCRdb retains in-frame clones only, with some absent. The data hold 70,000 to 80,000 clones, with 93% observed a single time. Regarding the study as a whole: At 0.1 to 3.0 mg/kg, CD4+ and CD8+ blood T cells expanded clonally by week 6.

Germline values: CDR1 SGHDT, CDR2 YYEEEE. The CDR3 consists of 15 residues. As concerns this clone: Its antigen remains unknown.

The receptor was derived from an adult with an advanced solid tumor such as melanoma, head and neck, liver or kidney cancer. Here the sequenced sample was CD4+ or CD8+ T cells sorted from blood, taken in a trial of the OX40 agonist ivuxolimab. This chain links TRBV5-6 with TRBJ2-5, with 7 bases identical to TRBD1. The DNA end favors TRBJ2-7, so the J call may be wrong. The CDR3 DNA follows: TGTGCCAGCAGCTGGGGGACAGTAAACTACTACGAGCAGTACTTC. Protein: CASSWGTVNYYEQYF.